This T cell receptor (beta chain) emerged from a study of T-cell reconstitution after alpha-beta-depleted transplantation in children. Molecular barcoding with unique molecular identifiers was used for the TCRbeta library. TCRdb fed the PCR reads into MiXCR, producing one record per CDR3 protein. The data hold hundreds of thousands of distinct CDR3 sequences, with around 13% observed a single time. This clonotype was seen repeatedly, ten times or more. The sequencing used PBMCs from the stem cell graft donor, collected from the stem cell graft. This receptor was taken from a human donor who donated a stem cell graft to a child with acute lymphoblastic leukemia.

CDR3 in DNA: TGCAGCGGGAGGGATTCCTCATACACTGAAGCTTTCTTT. This sequence encodes CSGRDSSYTEAFF. The chain carries TRBV29-1 and TRBJ1-1, with unresolved D. There are 13 residues in the CDR3. Trimming removed 7 bases at V and 3 bases at J, with 15 bases between. Germline values: CDR1 SQVTM, CDR2 ANQGSEA. The full variable domain, in which reference TRBV29-1 and TRBJ1-1 provide the parts outside the CDR3, is SAVISQKPSRDICQRGTSLTIQCQVDSQVTMMFWYRQQPGQSLTLIATANQGSEATYESGFVIDKFPISRPNLTFSTLTVSNMSPEDSSIYLCSGRDSSYTEAFFGQGTRLTVV.